These T cell receptor beta chains were read from a single sample in a study of technical replicates of blood from a handful of donors. Sequencing was performed with immunoSEQ multiplex PCR; in TCRdb, only in-frame clones are kept and a portion is missing. There are roughly 79,000 clones in the sample; roughly 91% occur only once, and more than 0.35% lies in the top ten. Sequenced material: T cells isolated from PBMCs. These receptors all come from a human donor in good health. Some clones in this sample may be carry-over from other donors' samples. CDR3s include the opening cysteine and the closing phenylalanine or tryptophan. Fields, in order: J gene, V gene, CDR3 protein.

>TRBJ2-7|TRBV6-5
CASSYQSSGTYEQYF
>TRBJ1-6|TRBV13
CASSPRATGDYSPLHF
>TRBJ2-2|TRBV18
CASSPPAGEVTGELFF
>TRBJ2-1|TRBV19
CASSMIAGPYNEQFF
>TRBJ1-3|TRBV6-1
CASSEYELSVGSGNTIYF
>TRBJ2-7|TRBV7-9
CASSQHRDMDEQYF
>TRBJ1-2|TRBV7-9
CASSRQGGAGAQGYTF
>TRBJ1-1|TRBV2
CASSAVTGSVEAFF
>TRBJ2-6|TRBV5-1
CASSSDRAGANVLTF
>TRBJ1-6|TRBV19
CASSFIKGGTNSPLHF
>TRBJ2-3|TRBV6-1
CASSEAGGTGDTQYF
>TRBJ1-1|TRBV19
CASSPPQALGTEAFF
>TRBJ2-1|TRBV1
CTSSAGLEINEQFF
>TRBJ1-4|TRBV5-6
CASSSFRTAVTTNEKLFF
>TRBJ1-1|TRBV5-5
CASILWGQGTEAFF
>TRBJ2-7|TRBV29-1
CSVVMGQPFYEQYF
>TRBJ2-7|TRBV6-4
CASSVESSSYEQYF
>TRBJ2-7|TRBV10-3
CAISAVDRGGEQYF
>TRBJ2-1|TRBV29-1
CSAADRGWFSYNEQFF
>TRBJ2-7|TRBV28
CASSPLVRLYEQYF
>TRBJ2-1|TRBV2
CASSRGQGFHNEQFF
>TRBJ2-7|TRBV2
CASSERGTSIHEQYF
>TRBJ1-2|TRBV12-5
CASGLVLHGVNYGYTF
>TRBJ2-1|TRBV11-2
CASSLSANNEQFF
>TRBJ2-7|TRBV25-1
CASSEWAGEQYF
>TRBJ2-1|TRBV7-6
CASSRLAGGPYEQFF
>TRBJ2-7|TRBV11-2
CASSSRQGSDEQYF
>TRBJ2-3|TRBV10-3
CAISVLAGVDTQYF
>TRBJ2-7|TRBV7-9
CASSLVPLEQYF
>TRBJ2-6|TRBV10-3
CAISDRGAGANVLTF
>TRBJ1-2|TRBV6-6
CASTDRGNYGYTF
>TRBJ1-2|TRBV19
CASITTGTGSYGYTF
>TRBJ1-1|TRBV10-3
CAISEMGQRNTEAFF
>TRBJ2-7|TRBV5-4
CASQGSSYEQYF
>TRBJ1-2|TRBV5-1
CASRSNQGAGGYTF
>TRBJ2-5|TRBV10-1
CASSERLASQETQYF
>TRBJ2-2|TRBV29-1
CSVTSGGANTGELFF
>TRBJ2-7|TRBV27
CASSPPGTGGYEQYF
>TRBJ2-7|TRBV7-9
CASSLVGNSYEQYF
>TRBJ2-7|TRBV7-6
CASSRLGGEQYF
>TRBJ1-2|TRBV5-5
CASSSQGAGYGYTF
>TRBJ2-7|TRBV21-1
CASSKVTAGGRRPYEQYF
>TRBJ2-1|TRBV28
CASSPPGQGFHEQFF
>TRBJ1-1|TRBV2
CASSEGRSADTEAFF
>TRBJ2-7|TRBV2
CASSRSGPLVSEQYF
>TRBJ2-3|TRBV18
CASSPVGDTQYF
>TRBJ2-7|TRBV10-1
CASSSGTQGSWYEQYF
>TRBJ2-3|TRBV11-3
CASSSGQGDTQYF
>TRBJ2-5|TRBV28
CASSLGTSGLQETQYF
>TRBJ2-7|TRBV6-5
CASSYSSYEQYF
>TRBJ2-5|TRBV6-6
CASSYEFRRGETQYF
>TRBJ2-5|TRBV5-1
CASSWGVAGGPETQYF
>TRBJ2-7|TRBV14
CASSQGTLYSYEQYF
>TRBJ1-2|TRBV5-8
CASSRWRRVNYGYTF
>TRBJ2-7|TRBV2
CASRREDISYEQYF
>TRBJ1-1|TRBV28
CASRVPRGRNTEAFF
>TRBJ2-7|TRBV14
CASSPDARHRGQVEQYF
>TRBJ2-3|TRBV27
CASRHGTDRDTQYF
>TRBJ2-7|TRBV11-2
CASSLDGGTGGAYYYEQYF
>TRBJ2-6|TRBV30
CAWSVIKWAGDRSGANVLTF